This record concerns one T cell receptor beta chain sequence. Its matching antigen is unknown. PCR involved 60 Vbeta and 13 Jbeta primers. Measured with immunoSEQ multiplex PCR; TCRdb has only the in-frame clones, and not every one. Of 150,000 to 200,000 clones in the sample, nearly 80% were seen once. This entry is derived from a study of cytomegalovirus exposure and HLA in healthy donors. General observations from the study: By HLA locus, TCR association rates varied in a later analysis, with DRB1 showing the most and HLA-C the fewest.

Sequencing was carried out using PBMCs. The sequence was collected from a woman aged 40 to 50 in good health and CMV-seronegative.

The CDR3 coding sequence is TGTGCCAGCAGTGATTATTACACTGAAGCTTTCTTT. Residues: CASSDYYTEAFF. The V call is TRBV6-1, the J call TRBJ1-1; D call uncertain. Germline lookup yields CDR1 MNHNS and CDR2 SASEGT. V lost 3 bases to trimming and J lost 3 bases, with 5 bases between them. The CDR3 has 12 amino acids.